A selection of T cell receptor beta chains follows, all from one sample in a study of blood T cell repertoires in COVID-19. The repertoire was sequenced with immunoSEQ multiplex PCR; TCRdb's copy has only in-frame clones and lacks some. The repertoire has about 200,000 clones, 80% to 90% of them found once; the top ten carry more than 2.5%. Sequencing was done on a sample of peripheral blood. These receptor sequences come from a man between 60 and 75 years old with acute or convalescent COVID-19. Each CDR3 is given with its conserved first and last residue. A D gene is named only where the DNA matches it firmly. Clone size is not always given. Where it is, it says once, few, many or a class for expanded clones.

d_call clone_size j_call v_call cdr3_aa cdr3_nt
TRBD1 . TRBJ2-3 TRBV3-1/TRBV3-2 CASSPGTGRTDTQYF TGTGCCAGCAGCCCCGGGACAGGGAGGACAGATACGCAGTATTTT
TRBD1 . TRBJ1-3 TRBV19 CASSTSVRGTGSGNTIYF TGTGCCAGTAGTACTTCAGTCCGGGGGACAGGCTCTGGAAACACCATATATTTT
. . TRBJ2-7 TRBV28 CASGPHGRNYEQYF TGTGCCAGCGGGCCTCACGGAAGGAACTACGAGCAGTACTTC
. . TRBJ2-3 TRBV24-1 CATRASSGTDTQYF TGTGCCACCAGAGCTAGTTCGGGCACAGATACGCAGTATTTT
. . TRBJ1-5 TRBV10-1 CASSASEGLNQPQHF TGCGCCAGCAGTGCCTCGGAGGGACTTAATCAGCCCCAGCATTTT
TRBD1 . TRBJ1-6 TRBV3-1/TRBV3-2 CASSQGDRNNSPLHF TGTGCCAGCAGCCAAGGGGACAGAAATAATTCACCCCTCCACTTT
TRBD1 once TRBJ1-1 TRBV19 CASSVRPGQGAEAFF TGTGCCAGTAGTGTACGTCCGGGACAGGGTGCTGAAGCTTTCTTT
. . TRBJ2-2 TRBV27 CASSPRSGGPEGELFF TGTGCCAGCAGTCCTCGTAGCGGAGGGCCGGAGGGGGAGCTGTTTTTT
. . TRBJ2-4 TRBV14 CASSQARLAKNIQYF TGTGCCAGCAGCCAAGCCCGACTAGCCAAAAACATTCAGTACTTC
TRBD1 . TRBJ2-7 TRBV5-1 CASSWGQGRSYEQYF TGCGCCAGCAGCTGGGGACAGGGGAGGTCCTACGAGCAGTACTTC
TRBD2 . TRBJ2-1 TRBV6-1 CASSEGTSGRINEQFF TGTGCCAGCAGTGAGGGGACTAGCGGGAGAATTAATGAGCAGTTCTTC
TRBD1 . TRBJ2-7 TRBV29-1 CSVEGTGGEQYF TGCAGCGTTGAAGGGACAGGGGGCGAGCAGTACTTC